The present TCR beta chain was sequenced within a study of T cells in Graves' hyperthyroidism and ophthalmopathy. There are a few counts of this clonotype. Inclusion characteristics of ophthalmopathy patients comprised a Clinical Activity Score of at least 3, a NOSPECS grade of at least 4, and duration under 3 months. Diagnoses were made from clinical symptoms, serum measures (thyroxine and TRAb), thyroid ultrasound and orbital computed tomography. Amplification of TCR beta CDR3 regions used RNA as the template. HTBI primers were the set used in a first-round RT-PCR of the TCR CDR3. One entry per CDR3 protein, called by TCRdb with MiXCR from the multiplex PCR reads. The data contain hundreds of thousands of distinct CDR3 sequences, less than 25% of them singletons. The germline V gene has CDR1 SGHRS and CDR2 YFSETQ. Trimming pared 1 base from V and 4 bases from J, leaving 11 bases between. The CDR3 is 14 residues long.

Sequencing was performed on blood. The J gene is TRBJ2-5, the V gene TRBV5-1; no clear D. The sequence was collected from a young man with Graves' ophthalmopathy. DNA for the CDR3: TGCGCCAGCAGCTTGTGGCTTGAAGGAGAGACCCAGTACTTC. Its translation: CASSLWLEGETQYF.